The 24 T cell receptor beta chains presented below share a single source sample, sequenced in a study of T cells after yellow fever vaccination. From the 5' RACE reads, TCRdb called clonotypes with MiXCR, one entry per CDR3 protein. The sample includes about 260,000 distinct CDR3 sequences, roughly 5.2% of them seen just once. The source was CD4+ T cells sorted from PBMCs, collected on the day of the yellow fever booster vaccination. These receptors were collected from a man aged 18 to 29 who received the YFV17D yellow fever vaccine.

V and J are TRBV15 and TRBJ1-1, with unresolved D. Germline values: CDR1 LNHNV, CDR2 YYDKDF (reference sequence). V was trimmed by 6 bases and J by 1 base, leaving 15 bases between them. CDR3 length: 15 amino acids. CDR3 nucleotides: TGTGCCACCAGTAACCCCTCCTCCGGGAACACTGAAGCTTTCTTT. Its protein product is CATSNPSSGNTEAFF.

V usage is TRBV19 and J usage is TRBJ1-5, with no clear D. V lost 2 bases, J lost 1 base, and 3 bases lay in between. CDR3 size: 13 residues. The germline V gene has CDR1 LNHDA and CDR2 SQIVND (reference sequence). CDR3 in DNA: TGTGCCAGTAGTATACAGAGCAATCAGCCCCAGCATTTT. Amino acids: CASSIQSNQPQHF.

The chain recombines TRBV20-1 with TRBJ1-3; 9 bases agree with TRBD1. CDR1 and CDR2 from the germline V gene are DFQATT and SNEGSKA (reference sequence). The CDR3 has 16 amino acids. J lost 2 bases, V lost 2 bases, and 7 bases had no gene match. CDR3 sequence (DNA): TGCAGTGCTAGACCCAACAGGGGGCAACCTGGAAACACCATATATTTT. It is translated as CSARPNRGQPGNTIYF.

CDR3 DNA: TGTGCCACCGGCCCCGGACAGGGATTGAATGGCTACACCTTC. Its protein is CATGPGQGLNGYTF. The chain carries TRBV24-1 and TRBJ1-2; 8 bases match TRBD1. CDR1 is KGHDR, CDR2 SFDVKD, per germline. This CDR3 has 14 amino acids. V gave up 9 bases and J gave up 6 bases; unmatched junction bases: 11.

The chain joins TRBV20-1 to TRBJ2-5; TRBD2 agrees at 7 bases. J lost 5 bases, V lost 0 bases, and 12 bases had no gene match. Germline-derived CDR1 and CDR2 are DFQATT and SNEGSKA (reference sequence). This CDR3 has 16 amino acids. CDR3 in amino acids: CSARDSASGVGETQYF. In DNA, the CDR3 is TGCAGTGCTAGAGATTCGGCTAGCGGCGTAGGGGAGACCCAGTACTTC.

This clonotype was counted many times. The V gene is TRBV7-8, the J gene TRBJ2-7; TRBD2 aligns across 8 bases. The germline V gene encodes CDR1 SGHVS and CDR2 FQNEAQ. The length of the CDR3 is 13 residues. V lost 5 bases, J lost 4 bases, and 4 bases stayed unmatched. The CDR3 region has the DNA TGTGCCAGCAGCCAGACTAGCGCTTACGAGCAGTACTTC. It yields the protein CASSQTSAYEQYF. Filled out from reference TRBV7-8 and TRBJ2-7, the complete variable domain reads GAGVSQSPRYKVAKRGQDVALRCDPISGHVSLFWYQQALGQGPEFLTYFQNEAQLDKSGLPSDRFFAERPEGSVSTLKIQRTQQEDSAVYLCASSQTSAYEQYFGPGTRLTVT.

This clonotype has a count of ten or more. The rearrangement joins TRBV6-2 or TRBV6-3 to TRBJ2-7; 8 bases align to TRBD1. The V gene's germline CDR1 is MNHEY and CDR2 SVGEGT. This CDR3 comprises 13 residues. Trimming cost V 6 bases and J 6 bases; bases outside gene matches: 7. The CDR3 DNA follows: TGTGCCAGCAGATGGACAGGGCTCGCCGAGCAGTACGTC. Its translation is CASRWTGLAEQYV.

This clonotype was observed a handful of times. The V gene is TRBV5-6, the J gene TRBJ2-2; D not certain. The CDR3 is 12 residues long. CDR1 and CDR2 from the germline V gene are SGHDT and YYEEEE. Trimming took off 6 bases at V and 2 bases at J, with 5 bases between the two ends. For the CDR3, the DNA is TGTGCCAGCACACAAAACACCGGGGAGCTGTTTTTT. Translation: CASTQNTGELFF.

This clonotype was counted many times. One end of the junction fails to match germline, which may point to a read error. The J gene is TRBJ2-1, the V gene TRBV5-1; 7 bases fit TRBD1. CDR1 and CDR2 (germline): SGHRS, YFSETQ. This CDR3 contains 16 residues. As DNA, the CDR3 is TGTGCCAGCAGCTTATTGGCAGGGGGTTCCTACAATGAGCAGTTCTTC. It is translated as CASSLLAGGSYNEQFF. The entire variable domain, with the rest obtained from reference TRBV5-1 and TRBJ2-1, is as follows: KAGVTQTPRYLIKTRGQQVTLSCSPISGHRSVSWYQQTPGQGLQFLFEYFSETQRNKGNFPGRFSGRQFSNSRSEMNVSTLELGDSALYLCASSLLAGGSYNEQFFGPGTRLTVL.

This clonotype was observed at least ten times. The chain uses TRBV7-2 and TRBJ2-5; D might be TRBD2 (5 bases). This CDR3 has 15 amino acids. The V and J ends lost 5 bases and 9 bases respectively, with 22 bases between them. CDR1 is SGHTA and CDR2 is FQGNSA in the germline V gene. The CDR3 protein is CASSRPEGLPRAQYF. The CDR3 coding sequence is TGTGCCAGCAGCCGTCCCGAAGGACTGCCCCGGGCCCAGTACTTC.

This clonotype has a handful of counts. The V and J genes are TRBV5-1 and TRBJ1-1; D perhaps matches TRBD1 (5 bases). This CDR3 contains 15 residues. Trimming removed 1 base from V and 2 bases from J, with 12 bases in between. CDR1 SGHRS and CDR2 YFSETQ come from the germline V gene. The CDR3 nucleotides are TGCGCCAGCAGCTTGTGGCAGGGATCTAACACTGAAGCTTTCTTT. Translating gives CASSLWQGSNTEAFF. The full variable domain, its missing parts supplied by reference TRBV5-1 and TRBJ1-1, is KAGVTQTPRYLIKTRGQQVTLSCSPISGHRSVSWYQQTPGQGLQFLFEYFSETQRNKGNFPGRFSGRQFSNSRSEMNVSTLELGDSALYLCASSLWQGSNTEAFFGQGTRLTVV.

In its sample, this clonotype was seen many times. The rearrangement links TRBV20-1 to TRBJ1-2, with D possibly being TRBD1 (5 bases). Trimming took off 1 base at V and 3 bases at J, with 15 bases between the two ends. CDR1 is DFQATT and CDR2 is SNEGSKA in the germline V gene (reference sequence). The CDR3 is 15 residues long. The CDR3 region has the DNA TGCAGTGCTAGAGTCCCCAGGGAGGACTACTATGGCTACACCTTC. Translation: CSARVPREDYYGYTF.

This clonotype was seen a handful of times. This rearrangement joins TRBV10-3 to TRBJ2-5; 10 positions match TRBD1. The V gene end was trimmed by 4 bases and the J gene end by 5 bases; junction bases not matched to a gene: 13. The germline V gene has CDR1 ENHRY and CDR2 SYGVKD. This CDR3 spans 17 amino acids. Here the CDR3 reads CAISAGTTGGAGETQYF. The CDR3 DNA is TGTGCCATCAGTGCTGGGACGACAGGGGGCGCGGGGGAGACCCAGTACTTC.

This clonotype was detected a few times. This chain uses TRBV3-1 with TRBJ2-7, with 11 bases fitting TRBD2. Trimming took 4 bases from V and 6 from J; bases not matched to a gene: 8. This CDR3 spans 15 amino acids. CDR1 is LGHDT and CDR2 is YNNKEL in the germline V gene (reference sequence). The CDR3 reads CASSRSGGAYSEQYV. The CDR3 DNA sequence: TGTGCCAGCAGCCGTAGCGGGGGGGCCTACTCCGAGCAGTACGTC.

At least ten counts were recorded for this clonotype. The rearrangement uses TRBV7-2 and TRBJ2-1, with D tentatively TRBD1 (6 bases). Germline CDR1 and CDR2: SGHTA and FQGNSA. There are 14 residues in the CDR3. Trimming took 1 base from V and 8 from J, leaving 12 bases between them. CDR3 DNA sequence: TGTGCCAGCAGCTTAGTACAGGGTTGGGATGAGCAGTTCTTC. Residues: CASSLVQGWDEQFF.

This clonotype occurred many times. The chain carries TRBV24-1 and TRBJ2-3; 9 positions match TRBD1. There are 16 residues in the CDR3. V shed 4 bases, J shed 0 bases, and the junction held 4 bases outside the gene matches. CDR1 is KGHDR, CDR2 SFDVKD, per germline. Here the CDR3 DNA reads TGTGCCACCAGTGAATATGGACAGGGGAGCACAGATACGCAGTATTTT. Translated, it gives CATSEYGQGSTDTQYF.

The V gene is TRBV5-1, the J gene TRBJ2-5; D uncertain. Germline CDR1 reads SGHRS; CDR2 reads YFSETQ. CDR3 length equals 12 residues. Trimming took 0 bases from V and 7 from J, leaving 7 bases between them. DNA for the CDR3: TGCGCCAGCAGCTTGGACTCTCGGACCCAGTACTTC. Its protein product is CASSLDSRTQYF.

This clonotype was found many times. The V and J genes are TRBV20-1 and TRBJ2-3; 8 nucleotides match TRBD1. The CDR3 loop spans 13 amino acids. The ends lost 2 bases at V and 4 bases at J; junction bases unmatched: 2. Germline-derived CDR1 and CDR2 are DFQATT and SNEGSKA (reference sequence). The CDR3 DNA follows: TGCAGTGCTAGACAGGGGGCCGCAGATACGCAGTATTTT. It encodes CSARQGAADTQYF.

The chain couples TRBV19 to TRBJ1-5; no reliable D call. There are 14 residues in the CDR3. The germline gives CDR1 LNHDA, CDR2 SQIVND (reference sequence). V shed 0 bases and J shed 3 bases, with 6 bases lying between them. CDR3 coding DNA: TGTGCCAGTAGTATAGAATCCATCAATCAGCCCCAGCATTTT. Its translation is CASSIESINQPQHF.

This clonotype has more than one count but fewer than ten. The CDR3 loop is CASSQRVSDTGELFF. The CDR3 DNA reads as TGTGCCAGCAGCCAACGGGTTAGCGACACCGGGGAGCTGTTTTTT. The chain is built from TRBV2 and TRBJ2-2; D is perhaps TRBD2 (5 bases). V lost 6 bases to trimming and J lost 3 bases, with 14 bases between them. CDR3 length equals 15 residues. Germline lookup yields CDR1 SNHLY and CDR2 FYNNEI. Using reference TRBV2 and TRBJ2-2 for the parts outside the CDR3, the full variable domain is EPEVTQTPSHQVTQMGQEVILRCVPISNHLYFYWYRQILGQKVEFLVSFYNNEISEKSEIFDDQFSVERPDGSNFTLKIRSTKLEDSAMYFCASSQRVSDTGELFFGEGSRLTVL.

This clonotype was seen only a few times. This chain uses TRBV15 with TRBJ2-6; 9 bases are shared with TRBD1. Germline V gene data show CDR1 as LNHNV and CDR2 as YYDKDF (reference sequence). The CDR3 contains 18 residues. With V trimmed by 5 bases and J by 1 base, 9 bases remained unmatched. Here the CDR3 reads CATSARTGDPSGANVLTF. The CDR3 DNA reads as TGTGCCACCAGCGCCCGGACAGGGGACCCATCTGGGGCCAACGTCCTGACTTTC.

This clonotype came up a few times. V is TRBV20-1 and J is TRBJ2-4, with a tentative D call TRBD2 (5 bases). CDR1 and CDR2 from the germline V gene are DFQATT and SNEGSKA (reference sequence). This CDR3 region has 14 residues. Trimming removed 4 bases at V and 0 bases at J, with 10 bases between. In nucleotides, the CDR3 is TGCAGTGCTAACGCTGGACTAGCCAAAAACATTCAGTACTTC. Its translation: CSANAGLAKNIQYF.

This clonotype was recorded at least ten times. V is TRBV6-5 and J is TRBJ1-1; D unclear. The CDR3 is 17 amino acids. V lost 6 bases to trimming and J lost 0 bases, with 20 bases between them. Germline V gene lookup returns CDR1 MNHEY and CDR2 SVGAGI. CDR3 sequence reads: CASSLDSGVGLNTEAFF. In DNA form, the CDR3 reads TGTGCCAGCAGCTTAGATTCCGGGGTAGGCTTGAACACTGAAGCTTTCTTT.

The table lists this clonotype with many counts. This chain joins TRBV24-1 and TRBJ2-3; 7 nucleotides agree with TRBD2. Germline V CDR1 and CDR2: KGHDR, SFDVKD. CDR3 length equals 13 residues. V lost 9 bases and J lost 1; bases outside the gene matches: 3. The DNA for the CDR3 is TGTGCCACCGAAGGGAGGGGCACAGATACGCAGTATTTT. Residues: CATEGRGTDTQYF.